The entry below gives a single T cell receptor (beta chain) sequence along with its context. Its target is unknown. The data derive from a study of cytomegalovirus exposure and HLA in healthy donors. Overall study context: HLA-typed donors contributed 65 million to 85 million unique TCRs, which were held in an early data release. Overall study results and limits: Listed as cytomegalovirus-associated were 164 TCR beta chains. Productive rates of about 90% or about 30% were seen for most TCR beta V segments in an earlier analysis.

The CDR3 runs 15 residues. Germline V CDR1 and CDR2: KGHSH, LQKENI. The V and J ends lost 0 bases and 5 bases respectively, with 8 bases between them. PCR was performed using 60 Vbeta and 13 Jbeta primers. Measured with immunoSEQ multiplex PCR; TCRdb has only the in-frame clones, and not every one. The sample shows 85,000 to 100,000 clones, roughly 76% of them seen only once. This sequence originates from a human donor in good health. The chain is built from TRBV18 and TRBJ1-6; no clear D gene. The specimen was PBMCs. CDR3 in amino acids: CASSPPQANNSPLHF. The CDR3 DNA is TGTGCCAGCTCACCACCGCAGGCGAATAATTCACCCCTCCACTTT.